The 21 T cell receptor beta chains below were found in one sample sequenced in a study of cytomegalovirus exposure and HLA in healthy donors (dated by TCRdb to 2015 to 2018). The library was made by the immunoSEQ multiplex PCR assay. A mixture of 60 forward primers for TCR Vbeta segments and 13 reverse primers for TCR Jbeta segments was used in the multiplex PCR. TCRdb mirrors the immuneACCESS table, restricted to in-frame sequences. Some clones are absent from its copies; in checked studies, under half trace to an unresolved V gene, and the reason for the others is unknown. Here the sample has about 54,000 clones; 82% occur a single time. The ten largest clones take up around 2.9% of the sample. The sample comprised PBMCs. The receptors here all came from a woman aged 18-29 years in good health and CMV-seronegative.

About this clone itself: The sample has other DNA sequences that encode this CDR3 too. This rearrangement joins TRBV27 to TRBJ2-1, with D tentatively TRBD2 (5 bases). The CDR3 has 14 amino acids. Germline V gene sequence: CDR1 MNHEY, CDR2 SMNVEV (reference sequence). V gave up 5 bases and J gave up 6 bases, with 14 bases separating them. CDR3 loop: CASSGLAASNEQFF. The CDR3 DNA follows: TGTGCCAGCAGTGGACTGGCTGCGTCCAATGAGCAGTTCTTC.

The chain employs TRBV7-6 and TRBJ2-1; TRBD2 matches at 10 bases. The CDR3 is made up of 16 amino acids. V lost 5 bases to trimming and J lost 8 bases; unmatched junction nucleotides: 12. Germline lookup yields CDR1 SGHVS and CDR2 FNYEAQ. As DNA, the CDR3 is TGTGCCAGCAGCCAATCGCTAGCGGGAGCTACCTATGAGCAGTTCTTC. Amino acids: CASSQSLAGATYEQFF. The full variable domain, with the rest looked up from reference TRBV7-6 and TRBJ2-1, is GAGVSQSPRYKVTKRGQDVALRCDPISGHVSLYWYRQALGQGPEFLTYFNYEAQQDKSGLPNDRFSAERPEGSISTLTIQRTEQRDSAMYRCASSQSLAGATYEQFFGPGTRLTVL.

The CDR3 sequence: CASSTTGVVWTDTQYF. CDR3 bases: TGTGCCAGTAGCACCACAGGGGTTGTTTGGACAGATACGCAGTATTTT. This chain links TRBV19 with TRBJ2-3, with 7 bases identical to TRBD1. V was clipped by 6 bases and J by 3 bases; unmatched bases: 12. Germline lookup yields CDR1 LNHDA and CDR2 SQIVND (reference sequence). CDR3 size: 16 residues.

The V call is TRBV11-2, the J call TRBJ2-7; 8 bases line up with TRBD2. Trimming removed 3 bases from V and 3 bases from J; junction bases left unmatched: 10. This CDR3 contains 16 residues. Germline loops: CDR1 SGHAT, CDR2 FQNNGV. CDR3 sequence reads: CASSFRGSGIVYEQYF. In DNA form, the CDR3 reads TGTGCCAGCAGCTTCCGGGGTAGCGGGATAGTCTACGAGCAGTACTTC. The full variable domain, completed using reference TRBV11-2 and TRBJ2-7, is EAGVAQSPRYKIIEKRQSVAFWCNPISGHATLYWYQQILGQGPKLLIQFQNNGVVDDSQLPKDRFSAERLKGVDSTLKIQPAKLEDSAVYLCASSFRGSGIVYEQYFGPGTRLTVT.

The chain carries TRBV15 and TRBJ1-5; 9 bases line up with TRBD1. The CDR3 extends over 20 amino acids. Germline V gives CDR1 LNHNV, CDR2 YYDKDF (reference sequence). J lost 0 bases, V lost 3 bases, and 15 bases had no gene match. The DNA for the CDR3 is TGTGCCACCAGCAGGGGGGGTGGGACAGGGCGAATTTATAGCAATCAGCCCCAGCATTTT. Translated: CATSRGGGTGRIYSNQPQHF.

The chain couples TRBV7-9 to TRBJ1-1; TRBD1 aligns across 8 bases. The CDR3 extends over 15 amino acids. The V gene's germline CDR1 is SEHNR and CDR2 FQNEAQ (reference sequence). V lost 3 bases to trimming and J lost 3 bases; unmatched junction nucleotides: 6. The CDR3: CASSFVGQGDTEAFF. The CDR3, as DNA: TGTGCCAGCAGCTTCGTCGGACAGGGTGACACTGAAGCTTTCTTT.

V is TRBV29-1 and J is TRBJ2-1, with 9 bases identical to TRBD1. The CDR3 is made up of 14 amino acids. The germline CDR1 and CDR2 sequences are SQVTM and ANQGSEA. J was trimmed by 6 bases and V by 6 bases; bases with no gene match: 9. Written as DNA, the CDR3 is TGCAGCGTCTCTGCCGGGACAGGGCGCAATGAGCAGTTCTTC. Translated: CSVSAGTGRNEQFF.

The V call is TRBV9, the J call TRBJ1-1; D gene unclear. From germline, CDR1 is SGDLS and CDR2 YYNGEE. CDR3 length: 14 amino acids. Trimming removed 0 bases at V and 3 bases at J, with 9 bases between. This chain's CDR3 is CASSVGGSDTEAFF. In nucleotides, the CDR3 is TGTGCCAGCAGCGTAGGAGGGAGCGACACTGAAGCTTTCTTT.

The CDR3 is CASSQEPLGTGGISYEQYF. In DNA form, the CDR3 reads TGTGCCAGCAGCCAAGAGCCCTTAGGGACAGGGGGAATCTCTTACGAGCAGTACTTC. The rearrangement links TRBV4-2 to TRBJ2-7; 11 bases fit TRBD1. The CDR3 length is 19 residues. After removal of 0 bases from V and 4 bases from J, the junction contained 14 bases not matched to a gene. Germline values: CDR1 LGHNA, CDR2 YNFKEQ.

The chain links TRBV7-3 to TRBJ2-5, with D possibly being TRBD2 (5 bases). The CDR3 has 16 amino acids. The germline V and J ends were trimmed by 5 bases and 1 base, with 17 bases remaining between them. Germline V lookup: CDR1 SGHTA, CDR2 FQGTGA. Written as DNA, the CDR3 is TGTGCCAGCAGCCCCACGGGGAGTCGGGCCCAAGAGACCCAGTACTTC. Translating it yields CASSPTGSRAQETQYF. The full variable domain, completed using reference TRBV7-3 and TRBJ2-5, is GAGVSQTPSNKVTEKGKYVELRCDPISGHTALYWYRQSLGQGPEFLIYFQGTGAADDSGLPNDRFFAVRPEGSVSTLKIQRTERGDSAVYLCASSPTGSRAQETQYFGPGTRLLVL.

V gene TRBV30 combines with J gene TRBJ2-1; TRBD2 is a possible D gene (5 bases). The length of the CDR3 is 14 residues. Trimming took 8 bases from V and 0 from J, leaving 14 bases between them. The V gene's germline CDR1 is GTSNPN and CDR2 SVGIG (reference sequence). The DNA for the CDR3 is TGTGCCGGGAACGGACTCCCCTCCTACAATGAGCAGTTCTTC. This gives the protein CAGNGLPSYNEQFF.

CDR3 DNA: TGTGCCTGGAGGGGACAGGGGATTGCTGGAAACACCATATATTTT. Translation gives CAWRGQGIAGNTIYF. V gene TRBV30 combines with J gene TRBJ1-3; TRBD1 matches at 10 bases. Germline CDR1 reads GTSNPN; CDR2 reads SVGIG (reference sequence). V shed 3 bases and J 2 bases; nucleotides not matched to a gene: 4. The CDR3 sequence is 15 residues long.

The chain joins TRBV4-1 to TRBJ2-7; 9 bases are shared with TRBD2. The CDR3 sequence is 16 residues long. Germline-derived CDR1 and CDR2 are MGHRA and YSYEKL. V was pared by 1 base and J by 4 bases, with 8 bases of the junction left unmatched. CDR3 sequence (DNA): TGCGCCAGCAGCCAAGTGGCGGGAGGGCCCTCTTACGAGCAGTACTTC. This sequence encodes CASSQVAGGPSYEQYF.

This rearrangement joins TRBV28 to TRBJ1-5, with D perhaps TRBD1 (5 bases). Trimming removed 10 bases from V and 0 bases from J, with 16 bases in between. The CDR3 is 15 amino acids. The germline V gene has CDR1 MDHEN and CDR2 SYDVKM. This chain's CDR3 is CATLIPGGSNQPQHF. Here the CDR3 DNA reads TGTGCCACTCTTATCCCGGGGGGTAGCAATCAGCCCCAGCATTTT. The full variable domain, rest sourced from reference TRBV28 and TRBJ1-5, is DVKVTQSSRYLVKRTGEKVFLECVQDMDHENMFWYRQDPGLGLRLIYFSYDVKMKEKGDIPEGYSVSREKKERFSLILESASTNQTSMYLCATLIPGGSNQPQHFGDGTRLSIL.

V gene TRBV18 combines with J gene TRBJ1-3; D is undetermined. Germline V CDR1 and CDR2: KGHSH, LQKENI. The CDR3 is 13 residues long. V dropped 5 bases and J dropped 0 bases, with 5 bases sitting between them. The CDR3, as DNA: TGTGCCAGCTCAATAGACTCTGGAAACACCATATATTTT. It is translated as CASSIDSGNTIYF.

J is TRBJ2-5 and V is TRBV9; D unresolved. The CDR3 contains 18 residues. Trimming left V 4 bases short and J 2 bases short, with 24 bases between. Looked up from germline, CDR1 is SGDLS and CDR2 is YYNGEE. CDR3 region: CASSPGVTLTLIQETQYF. Here the CDR3 DNA reads TGTGCCAGCAGCCCTGGTGTCACCTTAACTTTAATTCAAGAGACCCAGTACTTC. The variable domain in full, with the rest retrieved from reference TRBV9 and TRBJ2-5, is DSGVTQTPKHLITATGQRVTLRCSPRSGDLSVYWYQQSLDQGLQFLIQYYNGEERAKGNILERFSAQQFPDLHSELNLSSLELGDSALYFCASSPGVTLTLIQETQYFGPGTRLLVL.

The V and J genes are TRBV19 and TRBJ1-2; no firm D call. With 5 bases removed from V and 4 bases from J, the gap between germline ends came to 14 bases. Germline-derived CDR1 and CDR2 are LNHDA and SQIVND (reference sequence). This CDR3 comprises 14 residues. The CDR3 bases are TGTGCCAGTAGTGTCGGAGGGAGCCCCTATGGCTACACCTTC. It specifies CASSVGGSPYGYTF.

This rearrangement joins TRBV4-2 to TRBJ2-1, with D tentatively TRBD2 (6 bases). The germline gives CDR1 LGHNA, CDR2 YNFKEQ. The CDR3 runs 12 residues. V lost 3 bases and J lost 11, with 11 bases in between. The CDR3 loop reads CASSHGTPQQFF. The CDR3 coding sequence is TGTGCCAGCAGCCACGGGACTCCTCAGCAGTTCTTC.

In DNA, the CDR3 is TGTGCCAGTAGTATGTGGCGGGAGAGTCTGGAGACCCAGTACTTC. This translates into CASSMWRESLETQYF. The chain employs TRBV19 and TRBJ2-5; TRBD2 matches at 7 bases. CDR1 LNHDA and CDR2 SQIVND come from the germline V gene (reference sequence). This CDR3 is 15 amino acids long. The junction had 9 bases not matched to a gene; V was cut back by 3 bases and J by 5 bases.

The gene calls are TRBV19 and TRBJ1-5; possibly TRBD1 for D (5 bases). V was cut by 6 bases and J by 0 bases, with 6 bases left in between. Per the germline V gene, CDR1 is LNHDA and CDR2 is SQIVND (reference sequence). The CDR3 has 13 residues. This CDR3 reads CASRDTSNQPQHF. The CDR3 nucleotides read TGTGCCAGTAGGGACACTAGCAATCAGCCCCAGCATTTT.

V usage is TRBV28 and J usage is TRBJ2-7, with 7 bases aligning to TRBD2. The CDR3 covers 14 residues. The V gene's germline CDR1 is MDHEN and CDR2 SYDVKM. Unmatched junction bases numbered 8, after V lost 4 bases and J lost 5 bases. The CDR3 sequence is CASSSPGGSNEQYF. CDR3 in DNA: TGTGCCAGCAGTTCCCCCGGGGGGTCTAACGAGCAGTACTTC.